This T cell receptor (beta chain) was obtained from a study of tumor-infiltrating lymphocytes in primary liver carcinoma. CDR3 length: 15 amino acids. Germline assignment: CDR1 PRHDT and CDR2 FYEKMQ (reference sequence). Losses at the gene ends were 9 bases for V and 1 base for J; bases not matched to a gene: 8. As concerns this clonotype: Its antigen is unknown.

Making TCR beta cDNA involved approximately 510 ng total RNA and a constant-region primer. Libraries for TCR beta were built through three nested multiplex PCR rounds, which together made up a slightly modified ARM-PCR procedure. The first two PCR rounds, around 10 cycles each, used TRBV1-TRBV30 forward primers and a C-beta reverse primer. TCRdb reprocessed the multiplex PCR reads via MiXCR and lists one record per CDR3 protein. The sample holds fewer than 75,000 distinct CDR3 sequences; about 71% are singletons and the top ten take about 40%. Co-extracted RNA and DNA came from approximately 20-30 mg of unsorted bulk tissue. Per tumor, sampling covered five separate regions. In every tumor sample, viable tumor cells made up over 90%. Regarding the study as a whole: Tumors and blood were compared for top-250-clone fraction, and tumors had the significantly higher value (p = 0.039). For tumor-adjacent and tumor-blood pairs, overlap was less than that seen for tumor region pairs.

The material sequenced was liver tumor tissue from sampling region 4. Noted subset: tumor region T4, right-lateral pole. The V gene is TRBV13, the J gene TRBJ2-3, with TRBD1 matching over 9 bases. The clonotype originates from a middle-aged man with primary liver carcinoma and hepatitis B virus infection. CDR3 sequence: CASSPRTGGTDTQYF. CDR3 bases: TGTGCCAGTAGCCCTAGGACAGGGGGCACAGATACGCAGTATTTT.